These 17 T cell receptor beta chains were sequenced from one sample in a study of T cell responses to AZD1222 COVID-19 vaccine. The data were produced by immunoSEQ multiplex PCR, yet TCRdb's version contains in-frame clones alone and is incomplete. Of roughly 140,000 clones listed, around 89% are singletons. Sequencing used peripheral blood, obtained on day 0 of AZD1222 vaccination. The source is an adult in good health.

This rearrangement joins TRBV10-1 to TRBJ1-1, with D hard to call. CDR1 and CDR2 (germline): WNHNN, SYGVQD (reference sequence). The CDR3 has 13 residues. V was clipped by 9 bases and J by 4 bases, with 15 bases between them. CDR3 in amino acids: CARSDGMGTEAFF. The CDR3 bases are TGCGCCAGATCGGATGGGATGGGCACTGAAGCTTTCTTT.

The chain combines TRBV10-3 with TRBJ1-5, with 8 bases matching TRBD1. Germline loops: CDR1 ENHRY, CDR2 SYGVKD. The CDR3 extends over 16 amino acids. J lost 2 bases, V lost 3 bases, and 6 bases had no gene match. In nucleotides, the CDR3 is TGTGCCATCAGTGACGGTGGGGGACAGGGCAATCAGCCCCAGCATTTT. It is translated as CAISDGGGQGNQPQHF.

In DNA form, the CDR3 reads TGTGCCAGCAGTTCGGAGGGTTCCCTACAATACGAGCAGTACTTC. Amino acid sequence: CASSSEGSLQYEQYF. The chain links TRBV28 to TRBJ2-7, with D tentatively TRBD2 (6 bases). The V end lost 4 bases, the J end lost 4 bases, and 17 bases lay between the germline ends. The CDR3 totals 15 residues. Germline CDR1 is MDHEN and CDR2 is SYDVKM.

This clone appeared a few times. This chain links TRBV28 with TRBJ1-5; 7 bases match TRBD1. V was pared by 7 bases and J by 4 bases, with 4 bases of the junction left unmatched. Germline loops: CDR1 MDHEN, CDR2 SYDVKM. The CDR3 totals 13 residues. The CDR3, as DNA: TGTGCCAGCATCCCACAGGGGAATCAGCCCCAGCATTTT. Protein: CASIPQGNQPQHF.

The chain recombines TRBV10-3 with TRBJ2-2, with D hard to call. V gave up 2 bases and J gave up 1 base, with 5 bases separating them. This CDR3 contains 14 residues. In germline, CDR1 is ENHRY, CDR2 SYGVKD. The CDR3 sequence is CAISELQNTGELFF. The CDR3 region has the DNA TGTGCCATCAGTGAGCTACAGAACACCGGGGAGCTGTTTTTT.

V gene TRBV7-9 combines with J gene TRBJ2-5; 7 positions agree with TRBD1. Germline CDR1 and CDR2: SEHNR and FQNEAQ (reference sequence). Trimming took 3 bases from V and 5 from J; bases not matched to a gene: 6. The CDR3 is 14 amino acids. The CDR3 region has the DNA TGTGCCAGCAGCTTCCCGACAGGGTCGGAGACCCAGTACTTC. This encodes CASSFPTGSETQYF. Complete variable domain (other parts from reference TRBV7-9 and TRBJ2-5): DTGVSQNPRHKITKRGQNVTFRCDPISEHNRLYWYRQTLGQGPEFLTYFQNEAQLEKSRLLSDRFSAERPKGSFSTLEIQRTEQGDSAMYLCASSFPTGSETQYFGPGTRLLVL.

This CDR3 is CASSDGHSYYGYTF. The DNA for the CDR3 is TGTGCCAGCAGCGACGGGCACAGCTACTATGGCTACACCTTC. The chain combines TRBV2 with TRBJ1-2; D ambiguous. The CDR3 is 14 amino acids. CDR1 and CDR2 (germline): SNHLY, FYNNEI. The V end lost 6 bases, the J end lost 3 bases, and 14 bases lay between the germline ends.

The rearrangement joins TRBV28 to TRBJ2-5; perhaps TRBD1 as D (6 bases). V lost 5 bases, J lost 7 bases, and 20 bases lay in between. Germline V gene lookup returns CDR1 MDHEN and CDR2 SYDVKM. The CDR3 totals 15 residues. The CDR3 bases are TGTGCCAGCAGTCCAGGCGCAGGGGAGATGGGGACCCAGTACTTC. Translating gives CASSPGAGEMGTQYF.

This clone was picked up one time. The V and J genes are TRBV13 and TRBJ1-6; 11 bases align to TRBD1. There are 15 residues in the CDR3. After removal of 2 bases from V and 9 bases from J, the junction contained 3 bases not matched to a gene. In germline, CDR1 is PRHDT, CDR2 FYEKMQ (reference sequence). CDR3 in amino acids: CASSLRDRGSSPLHF. The CDR3 coding sequence is TGTGCCAGCAGCTTAAGGGACAGGGGGTCTTCACCCCTCCACTTT.

The chain employs TRBV5-1 and TRBJ1-1; D unresolved. Germline V gene sequence: CDR1 SGHRS, CDR2 YFSETQ. V dropped 0 bases and J dropped 1 base, with 7 bases sitting between them. This CDR3 has 14 residues. CDR3 sequence reads: CASSLVLANTEAFF. CDR3 nucleotide sequence: TGCGCCAGCAGCTTGGTTCTGGCGAACACTGAAGCTTTCTTT.

The chain recombines TRBV30 with TRBJ1-4; 8 bases agree with TRBD1. CDR1 GTSNPN and CDR2 SVGIG come from the germline V gene (reference sequence). The J segment lost 6 bases and the V segment lost 3 bases, leaving 6 bases of the junction unmatched. The CDR3 spans 14 residues. CDR3 sequence reads: CAWRRQGSDEKLFF. In DNA, the CDR3 is TGTGCCTGGAGGAGACAGGGGTCGGATGAAAAACTGTTTTTT.

The V and J genes are TRBV18 and TRBJ1-1; TRBD1 matches 8 bases. CDR3 length: 13 residues. CDR1 KGHSH and CDR2 LQKENI come from the germline V gene. The junction had 1 base not matched to a gene; V was cut back by 6 bases and J by 1 base. The CDR3 nucleotides read TGTGCCAGCTCCGGACAGGGGAACACTGAAGCTTTCTTT. Protein product: CASSGQGNTEAFF.

This clone was recorded once. The CDR3 protein is CSGGRLLEQFF. The CDR3 nucleotides read TGCAGCGGGGGGCGACTCCTTGAGCAGTTCTTC. The rearrangement joins TRBV29-1 to TRBJ2-1; perhaps TRBD1 as D (6 bases). V dropped 7 bases and J dropped 9 bases, with 13 bases sitting between them. This CDR3 is 11 amino acids long. Germline V CDR1 and CDR2: SQVTM, ANQGSEA.

The rearrangement uses TRBV5-6 and TRBJ2-1, with 7 bases aligning to TRBD2. Germline V gene lookup returns CDR1 SGHDT and CDR2 YYEEEE. The CDR3 is made up of 17 amino acids. V shed 1 base, J shed 0 bases, and the junction held 7 bases outside the gene matches. CDR3 amino acids: CASSLYPSGSSYNEQFF. The CDR3 DNA sequence: TGTGCCAGCAGCTTGTACCCTAGCGGAAGCTCCTACAATGAGCAGTTCTTC.

The V call is TRBV11-1, the J call TRBJ1-2; D gene ambiguous. Trimming took 5 bases from V and 7 from J, leaving 23 bases between them. CDR3 length equals 16 residues. The germline gives CDR1 SGHAT, CDR2 FQDESV (reference sequence). CDR3 loop: CASSPGASHRRAGYTF. The DNA of the CDR3 is TGTGCCAGCAGCCCCGGCGCAAGCCACCGAAGGGCTGGCTACACCTTC. Using reference TRBV11-1 and TRBJ1-2 for the parts outside the CDR3, the full variable domain is EAEVAQSPRYKITEKSQAVAFWCDPISGHATLYWYRQILGQGPELLVQFQDESVVDDSQLPKDRFSAERLKGVDSTLKIQPAELGDSAMYLCASSPGASHRRAGYTFGSGTRLTVV.

This sequence joins TRBV2 and TRBJ2-3; 8 bases are a match to TRBD1. V lost 6 bases, J lost 4 bases, and 12 bases stayed unmatched. The germline CDR1 and CDR2 sequences are SNHLY and FYNNEI. CDR3 size: 16 residues. Here the CDR3 reads CASSTRTGSYADTQYF. CDR3 nucleotides: TGTGCCAGCAGCACCAGGACAGGGTCTTATGCAGATACGCAGTATTTT.

The chain has TRBV11-3 and TRBJ2-1, with 8 bases fitting TRBD1. The germline CDR1 and CDR2 sequences are SGHNT and YENEEA. The junction had 5 bases not matched to a gene; V was cut back by 5 bases and J by 5 bases. The CDR3 is 14 residues long. CDR3 region: CASSVTGDHNEQFF. CDR3 DNA: TGTGCCAGCAGCGTGACAGGGGACCACAATGAGCAGTTCTTC.